Sequencing of this T cell receptor beta chain was carried out in a study of glioma-infiltrating T cells after dendritic cell vaccination. Whole-study findings and limits: The cohort had few patients with full blood and tumor sets. Longer survival after dendritic cell vaccination followed higher pretreatment TIL content.

Blood PBMC samples: pre-vaccination, two weeks post third vaccination, and at tumor progression. The CDR3 sequence is 17 residues long. Germline values: CDR1 SEHNR, CDR2 FQNEAQ (reference sequence). V was shortened by 6 bases and J by 3 bases, with 23 bases between the two germline ends. A note on this clone: The antigen remains undetermined.

Produced via immunoSEQ multiplex PCR; TCRdb's table is partial and in-frame only. The table records 20,000 to 25,000 clones, around 74% of them present only once. Sequenced here: blood, sampled before dendritic cell vaccination. This receptor was identified in a human donor with glioblastoma. The V gene is TRBV7-9, the J gene TRBJ2-5; D is perhaps TRBD2 (5 bases). The CDR3 reads CASSPSLAEGWEETQYF. The CDR3 nucleotides read TGTGCCAGCAGTCCCTCCCTGGCTGAGGGATGGGAAGAGACCCAGTACTTC.